The subject of this entry is one T cell receptor beta chain. These data originate in a study of blood T cell repertoires in COVID-19. Study-wide context: The origin of the acute and convalescent COVID-19 samples was the United States, Italy and Spain. PBMCs, B-cell-depleted T cells, or T cells were the source of the cDNA or gDNA that made up the material.

A Seattle source enrolled patients during active infection and followed them longitudinally. In germline, CDR1 is SGHNT, CDR2 YENEEA. This CDR3 has 14 amino acids. Trimming removed 5 bases from V and 9 bases from J; junction bases left unmatched: 10. Original processing notes: For nucleated cells, counts were estimated from reference gene primer amplification. Only in-frame clones appear in the TCRdb table, and some are missing; sequencing was by immunoSEQ multiplex PCR. The DNA was the basis for D and trimming; V, J and clone size are from that table. This table has 150,000 or so clones, over 85% appearing once.

The sequence was obtained from a woman in her sixties with COVID-19, enrolled during active disease. The sample taken for sequencing was peripheral blood. This chain links TRBV11-3 with TRBJ2-1; TRBD2 matches 7 bases. The CDR3 coding sequence is TGTGCCAGCAGCCCTTCGGGGGGTTCATCTGAGCAGTTCTTC. It encodes CASSPSGGSSEQFF.